The 17 T cell receptor beta chains reported below all come from one sample, sequenced in a study of tumor-infiltrating lymphocytes in primary liver carcinoma. Synthesis of TCR beta cDNA was carried out from 500 ng total RNA with a constant-region primer. Researchers made the TCR beta libraries by running three nested multiplex PCR rounds with slightly modified ARM-PCR. Running 10 cycles apiece, the first two PCR rounds relied on TRBV1-TRBV30 forward primers together with a C-beta reverse primer. TCRdb re-called the multiplex PCR reads through MiXCR, storing one row per CDR3 protein. This table has around 330,000 distinct CDR3 sequences, about 60% appearing once. They got blood RNA out of unsorted whole blood and also pulled out germline DNA. Sequencing was done on a sample of peripheral blood. Source of these receptors: a man in his forties with primary liver carcinoma and hepatitis B virus infection.

Worth noting for this clonotype: The junction differs from germline at one of its ends, possibly a read error. The V and J genes are TRBV10-3 and TRBJ2-3; tentatively, D is TRBD1 (6 bases). CDR3 size: 14 residues. Germline lookup yields CDR1 ENHRY and CDR2 SYGVKD. CDR3 protein: CAISGTGTTDTHYF. The CDR3 DNA is TGTGCCATCAGTGGTACAGGGACCACAGATACGCATTATTTC.

V and J are TRBV28 and TRBJ1-4; D remains ambiguous. The CDR3 loop spans 15 amino acids. Germline lookup yields CDR1 MDHEN and CDR2 SYDVKM. The V gene lost 6 bases and the J gene lost 4 bases, with 15 bases spanning the gap. The CDR3 here is CASRPIRDINEKLFF. The CDR3 coding sequence is TGTGCCAGCAGACCTATTAGGGATATTAATGAAAAACTGTTTTTT.

Concerning this clonotype: One end of the junction varies from germline; a read error may be responsible. V usage is TRBV4-1 and J usage is TRBJ2-4; maybe TRBD1 (5 bases). Germline CDR1 and CDR2: MGHRA and YSYEKL. This CDR3 region has 16 residues. The chain's CDR3 is CANSQSPGKVKNIQYF. For the CDR3, the DNA is TGCGCCAACAGCCAATCGCCAGGGAAGGTTAAAAACATTCAGTACTTC.

About this clonotype: A much larger clone lies one base from this, so it may be a read error. Because it lacks the conserved phenylalanine or tryptophan at the end, this CDR3 is likely a read error. This chain joins TRBV4-1 and TRBJ2-2; the D gene is possibly TRBD2 (5 bases). This CDR3 has 17 residues. Trimming took 4 bases from V and 5 from J, leaving 20 bases between them. Germline loops: CDR1 MGHRA, CDR2 YSYEKL. The CDR3 here is CASSPGLDSQWTGELFY. The CDR3 coding sequence is TGCGCCAGCAGCCCGGGTTTGGACTCACAATGGACCGGGGAGCTGTTTTAT.

V usage is TRBV16 and J usage is TRBJ1-1; D gene unclear. The V end was cut by 10 bases, the J end by 1 base, with 16 bases between. CDR1 and CDR2 from the germline V gene are KGHSY and FQNENV. The CDR3 length is 14 residues. The CDR3 loop is CATSLGFGNTEAFF. CDR3 DNA: TGTGCCACCTCATTGGGGTTCGGGAACACTGAAGCTTTCTTT.

CDR3 amino acids: CASSPGGRGIQYF. The CDR3 region has the DNA TGTGCCAGCAGCCCTGGCGGAAGAGGAATCCAGTACTTC. The genes are TRBV16 and TRBJ2-5, with D unresolved. From germline, CDR1 is KGHSY and CDR2 FQNENV. This CDR3 region has 13 residues. Trimming pared 4 bases from V and 10 bases from J, leaving 16 bases between.

This clonotype is a singleton in its sample. Sequence at one end of the junction differs from germline and may be a read error. CDR3 in DNA: TGCAGCGCCAACCCTGGGGCCAACGTCCAGACTTTC. Its protein is CSANPGANVQTF. The gene calls are TRBV29-1 and TRBJ2-6; TRBD1 might be the D (5 bases). The CDR3 is 12 amino acids. Per germline, CDR1 SQVTM and CDR2 ANQGSEA. Filled out from reference TRBV29-1 and TRBJ2-6, the complete variable domain reads SAVISQKPSRDICQRGTSLTIQCQVDSQVTMMFWYRQQPGQSLTLIATANQGSEATYESGFVIDKFPISRPNLTFSTLTVSNMSPEDSSIYLCSANPGANVQTFGAGSRLTVL.

This clonotype was counted between two and nine times. The J gene is TRBJ1-5, the V gene TRBV5-1; tentative D call: TRBD1 (6 bases). CDR1 is SGHRS, CDR2 YFSETQ, per germline. The germline V and J ends were trimmed by 2 bases and 7 bases, with 13 bases remaining between them. This CDR3 region has 14 residues. CDR3 sequence (DNA): TGCGCCAGCAGCTTACAGGGTTTGGGACAGCCCCAGCATTTT. It specifies CASSLQGLGQPQHF.

Notes on this clonotype: Germline is not matched at one junction end, which may reflect a read error. The rearrangement links TRBV30 to TRBJ2-3; 9 bases match TRBD2. The CDR3 extends over 16 amino acids. Germline assignment: CDR1 GTSNPN and CDR2 SVGIG (reference sequence). The CDR3 region is CAYKPTFGTSTDTHYF. CDR3 nucleotides: TGTGCCTACAAACCCACGTTCGGGACTAGCACTGATACGCACTATTTT. Full variable domain (rest looked up from reference TRBV30 and TRBJ2-3): SQTIHQWPATLVQPVGSPLSLECTVEGTSNPNLYWYRQAAGRGLQLLFYSVGIGQISSEVPQNLSASRPQDRQFILSSKKLLLSDSGFYLCAYKPTFGTSTDTHYFGPGTRLTVL.

Written as DNA, the CDR3 is TGTGCCTGGAAGGGGGGACCCTACGAGCAGTACTTC. Amino acid sequence: CAWKGGPYEQYF. V is TRBV30 and J is TRBJ2-7, with D possibly being TRBD1 or TRBD2 (6 bases each). This CDR3 spans 12 amino acids. V lost 4 bases and J 2 bases, leaving 9 bases between the germline ends. CDR1 is GTSNPN and CDR2 is SVGIG in the germline V gene (reference sequence).

Worth noting for this clonotype: The germline gene is not matched at one end of the junction; a read error may be the cause. The V gene is TRBV28, the J gene TRBJ2-7; unclear D gene. The CDR3 is made up of 11 amino acids. Germline V gives CDR1 MDHEN, CDR2 SYDVKM. This CDR3 reads CAGSVFGEQYF. The DNA of the CDR3 is TGTGCCGGCAGTGTCTTTGGCGAGCAGTACTTC.

For this clonotype: A much larger clonotype is one base distant, so this may be a read error. The chain has TRBV6-5 and TRBJ1-6; D gene uncertain. Germline V gene data show CDR1 as MNHEY and CDR2 as SVGAGI. Trimming cost V 8 bases and J 10 bases, with 15 bases left between them. The CDR3 is made up of 13 amino acids. The CDR3 nucleotides read TGTGCCAGCGGTCAATTCTTCGTCTCACCCCTCCACTTT. Its translation is CASGQFFVSPLHF.

A word on this clonotype: A much bigger clone sits one base away, suggesting this may be a read error. The CDR3 protein is CTSSHGQGATEAFF. The CDR3 nucleotides are TGTACCAGCAGCCACGGACAGGGGGCCACTGAAGCTTTCTTT. V gene TRBV6-6 combines with J gene TRBJ1-1; TRBD1 matches at 11 bases. Germline V gene data show CDR1 as MNHNY and CDR2 as SVGAGI (reference sequence). The CDR3 sequence is 14 residues long.

A word on this clonotype: This may arise from a read error, as a much more abundant clone is one base away. As DNA, the CDR3 is TGTGCCAGCAGTTACGGCCGGGGAAGTCAGCCCCAGGATTTT. This gives the protein CASSYGRGSQPQDF. This rearrangement joins TRBV6-5 to TRBJ1-5; D unresolved. The V gene's germline CDR1 is MNHEY and CDR2 SVGAGI. The CDR3 sequence is 14 residues long.

This clonotype was recorded once. A much bigger clone sits one base away, suggesting this may be a read error. V and J are TRBV12-3 or TRBV12-4 and TRBJ1-4; D remains ambiguous. This CDR3 region has 13 residues. This CDR3 reads CASSWKQNEELFF. The CDR3 DNA reads TGTGCCAGCAGTTGGAAGCAGAATGAAGAACTGTTTTTT.

Comments on this clonotype: The junction differs from germline at one of its ends, possibly a read error. The genes are TRBV4-1 and TRBJ2-4, with D possibly called TRBD1 or TRBD2 (7 bases each). The CDR3 has 16 residues. The germline V gene has CDR1 MGHRA and CDR2 YSYEKL. The CDR3, as DNA: TGCGCCAGCAACCAAGTGCGGGGGACAGACAAAAACATTCAGTACTTC. Its protein is CASNQVRGTDKNIQYF.

On this clonotype itself: Mismatch with germline at one junction end may stem from a read error. The chain carries TRBV29-1 and TRBJ2-7, with 7 bases that match TRBD1. This CDR3 region has 16 residues. Germline-derived CDR1 and CDR2 are SQVTM and ANQGSEA. The CDR3 nucleotides read TGCAGCGTTGAAGCGTCCTCCTACAGGGGTTCCTACGGGCAGTACTTC. This translates into CSVEASSYRGSYGQYF.